Included here is one T cell receptor (beta chain) sequence, with context. Its antigen is unidentified. These data are taken from a study of CD4 T cells in relation to SARS-CoV-2 and coronaviruses. TCRdb's copy holds only in-frame clones and misses some; the assay was immunoSEQ multiplex PCR. Of 18,000 or so clones listed, around 80% were seen once; the top ten hold roughly 19%. The CDR3 totals 17 residues. The germline V and J ends were trimmed by 1 base and 3 bases, with 18 bases remaining between them. Before the COVID-19 pandemic, during about 2011-2019, CD4+ T cells were taken from unexposed donors. After more than eight days of culture, CD4+ T cells were isolated.

The chain carries TRBV23-1 and TRBJ2-5; D perhaps matches TRBD2 (5 bases). TRBV23-1 is marked as an open reading frame, function uncertain. The sequence was obtained from a human donor in good health. Source material: CD4+ T cells from PBMCs, cultured in vitro. CDR3 nucleotides: TGCGCCAGCAGTCAATACTTCCTGGGGAGCCCAGAAGAGACCCAGTACTTC. Protein product: CASSQYFLGSPEETQYF.